This T cell receptor beta chain was obtained from a study of blood T cell repertoires in COVID-19. For the study at large: Researchers got acute and convalescent COVID-19 samples from the United States, Italy and Spain. From T cells, B-cell-depleted T cells, or PBMCs came the material, which was cDNA or gDNA.

In the original workflow: Cell counts per sample came from amplifying reference gene primers. The table came from immunoSEQ multiplex PCR; TCRdb's copy has only in-frame clones and leaves some out. That table supplies the V and J calls and clone size; D and trimming were determined from the DNA. This sample carries around 300,000 clones, around 90% of them seen once, and the ten largest clones take roughly 9%. The length of the CDR3 is 16 residues. V lost 3 bases and J lost 2; bases outside the gene matches: 8. Germline assignment: CDR1 LGHDT and CDR2 YNNKEL (reference sequence). The chain recombines TRBV3-1 (or the pseudogene TRBV3-2) with TRBJ2-3; TRBD1 aligns across 7 bases. The sequenced sample was peripheral blood. The TCR comes from a man aged 18-30 years with active or convalescent COVID-19. The CDR3, as DNA: TGTGCCAGCAGCCATCTCGACAGGGCTTACACAGATACGCAGTATTTT. Translation gives CASSHLDRAYTDTQYF.